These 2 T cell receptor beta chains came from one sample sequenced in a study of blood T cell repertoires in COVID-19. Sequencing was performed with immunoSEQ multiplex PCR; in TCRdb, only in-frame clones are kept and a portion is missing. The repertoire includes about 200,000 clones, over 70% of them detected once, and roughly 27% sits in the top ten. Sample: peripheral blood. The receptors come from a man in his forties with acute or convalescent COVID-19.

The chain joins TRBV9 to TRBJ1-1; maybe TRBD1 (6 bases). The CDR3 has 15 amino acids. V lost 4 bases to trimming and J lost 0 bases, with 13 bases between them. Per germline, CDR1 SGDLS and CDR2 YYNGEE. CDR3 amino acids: CASSPRTALNTEAFF. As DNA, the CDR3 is TGTGCCAGCAGCCCCCGGACAGCACTGAACACTGAAGCTTTCTTT.

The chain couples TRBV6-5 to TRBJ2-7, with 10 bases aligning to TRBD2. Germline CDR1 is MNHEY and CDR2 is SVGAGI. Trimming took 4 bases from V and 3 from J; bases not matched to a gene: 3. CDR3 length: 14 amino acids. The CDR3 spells CASSSRTSGYEQYF. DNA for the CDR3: TGTGCCAGCAGTTCGAGGACTAGCGGCTACGAGCAGTACTTC.